The source of this TCR beta chain is a study of T cells in Graves' hyperthyroidism and ophthalmopathy. Amplification of TCR beta CDR3 regions used RNA as the template. With the HTBI primer set, the TCR CDR3 went through a first round of RT-PCR. TCRdb processed the multiplex PCR reads anew with MiXCR; each CDR3 protein has one entry. Among fewer than 700,000 distinct CDR3 sequences listed, approximately 17% were seen once. The CDR3 totals 13 residues. Trimming stripped 0 bases from V and 7 bases from J, with 7 bases between. Germline loops: CDR1 LNHNV, CDR2 YYDKDF (reference sequence). Sequencing used blood. The origin of this receptor is a young woman with Graves' ophthalmopathy. V usage is TRBV15 and J usage is TRBJ2-1; D call uncertain. The CDR3 coding sequence is TGTGCCACCAGCAGAGATAGGTGGAATGAGCAGTTCTTC. Protein: CATSRDRWNEQFF.